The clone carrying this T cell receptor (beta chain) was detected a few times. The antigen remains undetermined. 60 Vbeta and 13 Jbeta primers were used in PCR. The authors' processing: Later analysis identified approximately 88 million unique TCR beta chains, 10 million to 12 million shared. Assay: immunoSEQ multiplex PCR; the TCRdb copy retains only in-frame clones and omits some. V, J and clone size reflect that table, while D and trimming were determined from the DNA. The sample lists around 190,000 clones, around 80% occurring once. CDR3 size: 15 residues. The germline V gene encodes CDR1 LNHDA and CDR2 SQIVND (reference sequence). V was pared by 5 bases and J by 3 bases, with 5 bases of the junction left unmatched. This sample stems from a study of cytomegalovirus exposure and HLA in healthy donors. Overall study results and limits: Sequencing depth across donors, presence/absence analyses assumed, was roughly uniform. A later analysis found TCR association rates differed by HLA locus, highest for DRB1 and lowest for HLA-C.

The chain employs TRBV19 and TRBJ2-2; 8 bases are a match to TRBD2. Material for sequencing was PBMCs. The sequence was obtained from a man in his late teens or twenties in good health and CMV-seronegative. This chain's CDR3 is CASSSTSGHTGELFF. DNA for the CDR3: TGTGCCAGTAGTTCAACTAGCGGCCACACCGGGGAGCTGTTTTTT.